This passage covers 10 T cell receptor beta chains from one sample sequenced in a study of spatial heterogeneity in lung cancer. Study-level findings and limits: The study found that expanded intratumoral alpha and beta TCR counts tracked tumor mutation counts.

Their specific antigens are unknown. Time point defined: sample taken at primary tumor resection. Using its own MiXCR run on the 5' RACE reads, TCRdb lists one record per CDR3 protein. Of 10,000 to 12,000 distinct CDR3 sequences in the sample, 12% were seen once. The sequenced sample was lung tumor tissue, obtained at surgery. All receptors derive from a female donor with early-stage non-small cell lung cancer.

This clonotype was seen many times. The J gene is TRBJ1-4, the V gene TRBV12-3 or TRBV12-4; tentative D call: TRBD1 (5 bases). Trimming removed 9 bases from V and 0 bases from J, with 11 bases in between. The CDR3 contains 14 residues. CDR3 region: CASKRGTTNEKLFF. The CDR3 DNA is TGTGCCAGTAAAAGGGGAACAACTAATGAAAAACTGTTTTTT.

Many counts were recorded for this clonotype. The CDR3 coding sequence is TGCGCCAGCAGCTTGGAGGGCGGCGTCGGCACAGATACGCAGTATTTT. As protein: CASSLEGGVGTDTQYF. The chain links TRBV5-1 to TRBJ2-3; D remains unclear. The CDR3 runs 16 residues. Germline V CDR1 and CDR2: SGHRS, YFSETQ. Trimming stripped 0 bases from V and 1 base from J, with 12 bases between.

This clonotype was seen at least ten times. The chain employs TRBV14 and TRBJ2-1; D possibly corresponds to TRBD1 (6 bases). The CDR3 sequence is 17 residues long. Trimming took 3 bases from V and 2 from J, leaving 17 bases between them. Germline assignment: CDR1 SGHDN and CDR2 FVKESK. The CDR3 region is CASSQERGLGPYNEQFF. The CDR3 DNA follows: TGTGCCAGCAGCCAGGAAAGGGGGTTAGGTCCCTACAATGAGCAGTTCTTC.

This clonotype is medium-sized within its sample. The CDR3 loop reads CASSLKGGDYGYTF. The CDR3 nucleotides read TGTGCCAGCAGCCTAAAAGGGGGCGACTATGGCTACACCTTC. The chain combines TRBV3-1 with TRBJ1-2, with 7 bases fitting TRBD1. V lost 4 bases to trimming and J lost 3 bases; unmatched junction nucleotides: 5. The CDR3 runs 14 residues. CDR1 and CDR2 (germline): LGHDT, YNNKEL (reference sequence).

With respect to this clonotype: A much bigger clone sits one base away, suggesting this may be a read error. The chain employs TRBV11-1 and TRBJ2-7; 7 bases map to TRBD1. The CDR3 has 15 residues. From germline, CDR1 is SGHAT and CDR2 FQDESV (reference sequence). Unmatched junction bases numbered 10, after V lost 5 bases and J lost 3 bases. CDR3 sequence reads: CASSMDRLVDYEQYF. In DNA, the CDR3 is TGTGCCAGCAGCATGGACAGGCTCGTCGACTACGAGCAGTACTTC. Supplemented by reference TRBV11-1 and TRBJ2-7, the full variable domain reads EAEVAQSPRYKITEKSQAVAFWCDPISGHATLYWYRQILGQGPELLVQFQDESVVDDSQLPKDRFSAERLKGVDSTLKIQPAELGDSAMYLCASSMDRLVDYEQYFGPGTRLTVT.

Sample share makes this clonotype medium-sized. The chain links TRBV6-2 or TRBV6-3 to TRBJ2-7, with a weak D call TRBD2 (5 bases). Germline assignment: CDR1 MNHEY and CDR2 SVGEGT. The ends were cut back, 0 bases at V and 2 bases at J, with 5 bases in the middle. The CDR3 sequence is 13 residues long. The CDR3 DNA follows: TGTGCCAGCAGTTACTCGAGGGCCTACGAGCAGTACTTC. Its translation is CASSYSRAYEQYF.

CDR3 sequence: CASSILGTLAKNIQYF. In DNA form, the CDR3 reads TGTGCCAGTAGTATCTTAGGGACATTAGCCAAAAACATTCAGTACTTC. The chain carries TRBV19 and TRBJ2-4, with D possibly being TRBD1 (6 bases). The CDR3 runs 16 residues. V was trimmed by 3 bases and J by 0 bases, leaving 12 bases between them. Germline V gene lookup returns CDR1 LNHDA and CDR2 SQIVND (reference sequence).

In this sample, this clonotype turned up a few times. V and J are TRBV11-2 and TRBJ2-1; D uncertain. Germline V CDR1 and CDR2: SGHAT, FQNNGV. This CDR3 has 14 residues. Trimming pared 3 bases from V and 2 bases from J, leaving 8 bases between. DNA of the CDR3: TGTGCCAGCAGCTTGGGCGGTCCCTACAATGAGCAGTTCTTC. Translated, it gives CASSLGGPYNEQFF.

This clonotype was found a few times. The chain is built from TRBV15 and TRBJ2-1; unclear D gene. Germline assignment: CDR1 LNHNV and CDR2 YYDKDF (reference sequence). Trimming removed 1 base from V and 5 bases from J, with 9 bases in between. This CDR3 region has 14 residues. CDR3 sequence reads: CATSRGGIHNEQFF. CDR3 DNA sequence: TGTGCCACCAGCAGAGGGGGAATCCACAATGAGCAGTTCTTC.

This clonotype has at least ten counts. V is TRBV28 and J is TRBJ1-5; the D is unclear. Between the trimmed V and J ends, which lost 3 bases and 8 bases, there was a span of 11 bases. The CDR3 runs to 13 residues. Per germline, CDR1 MDHEN and CDR2 SYDVKM. The CDR3: CASSLPSREPQHF. The CDR3 bases are TGTGCCAGCAGTTTGCCAAGTCGTGAGCCCCAGCATTTT.